What follows are 8 T cell receptor beta chains derived from one specimen sequenced in a study of blood T cell repertoires in COVID-19. Using immunoSEQ multiplex PCR, the repertoire was profiled, and TCRdb retains in-frame clones only, with some absent. This repertoire shows 150,000 or so clones, 83% found once; its top ten account for 12%. The sample comprised peripheral blood. The receptors stem from a woman aged 55-69 years with COVID-19, enrolled during active disease.

V gene TRBV19 combines with J gene TRBJ2-3, with D possibly TRBD1 on 6 matching bases. V lost 0 bases and J 4 bases, leaving 14 bases between the germline ends. Germline CDR1 and CDR2: LNHDA and SQIVND (reference sequence). This CDR3 has 16 amino acids. The CDR3 coding sequence is TGTGCCAGTAGTATAGATCGGACAGCTCACCCAGATACGCAGTATTTT. Protein product: CASSIDRTAHPDTQYF. The whole variable domain, remainder taken from reference TRBV19 and TRBJ2-3, is DGGITQSPKYLFRKEGQNVTLSCEQNLNHDAMYWYRQDPGQGLRLIYYSQIVNDFQKGDIAEGYSVSREKKESFPLTVTSAQKNPTAFYLCASSIDRTAHPDTQYFGPGTRLTVL.

The V gene is TRBV18, the J gene TRBJ2-7; 7 positions agree with TRBD2. V dropped 6 bases and J dropped 9; count of bases not matched to a gene: 11. This CDR3 has 13 amino acids. Germline V gene data show CDR1 as KGHSH and CDR2 as LQKENI. In DNA form, the CDR3 reads TGTGCCAGCTCTCCTGGGGGGGAGTCCTCGCAGTACTTC. Translating gives CASSPGGESSQYF.

The chain couples TRBV6-6 to TRBJ1-1; D is undetermined. This CDR3 spans 12 amino acids. The germline CDR1 and CDR2 sequences are MNHNY and SVGAGI (reference sequence). V lost 7 bases, J lost 0 bases, and 6 bases lay in between. This chain's CDR3 is CASTRMNTEAFF. CDR3 in DNA: TGTGCCAGCACCAGGATGAACACTGAAGCTTTCTTT.

The V call is TRBV2, the J call TRBJ1-2; D is ambiguous. This CDR3 has 16 residues. V was pared by 1 base and J by 0 bases, with 12 bases between. CDR1 SNHLY and CDR2 FYNNEI come from the germline V gene. The CDR3 DNA sequence: TGTGCCAGCAGTGAAGATCTGCGGCCTTCTAACTATGGCTACACCTTC. Its protein product is CASSEDLRPSNYGYTF.

The V call is TRBV18, the J call TRBJ2-7; a weak D match, TRBD1 (6 bases). Looked up from germline, CDR1 is KGHSH and CDR2 is LQKENI. Trimming left V 4 bases short and J 5 bases short, with 9 bases between. This CDR3 has 12 amino acids. Here the CDR3 reads CASSRNRDEQYF. The CDR3 DNA reads TGTGCCAGCTCACGAAACAGGGACGAGCAGTACTTC.

This sequence joins TRBV6-5 and TRBJ1-3, with TRBD1 matching over 7 bases. With 4 bases clipped from V and 4 bases from J, the junction kept 1 base outside the gene matches. The length of the CDR3 is 13 residues. CDR1 MNHEY and CDR2 SVGAGI come from the germline V gene. This CDR3 reads CASSSGQGNTIYF. Here the CDR3 DNA reads TGTGCCAGCAGTTCGGGACAGGGAAACACCATATATTTT.

V usage is TRBV18 and J usage is TRBJ2-2; 12 nucleotides align to TRBD2. CDR1 KGHSH and CDR2 LQKENI come from the germline V gene. The CDR3 is 16 residues long. The V gene end was trimmed by 5 bases and the J gene end by 3 bases; junction bases not matched to a gene: 4. This CDR3 reads CASSYRLAGDTGELFF. The DNA of the CDR3 is TGTGCCAGCTCATACCGACTAGCGGGAGACACCGGGGAGCTGTTTTTT.

The V and J genes are TRBV5-1 and TRBJ1-4; D unclear. The CDR3 consists of 16 residues. The V gene lost 4 bases and the J gene lost 0 bases, with 13 bases spanning the gap. Germline V gives CDR1 SGHRS, CDR2 YFSETQ. The CDR3 is CASSGDGRSTNEKLFF. CDR3 nucleotide sequence: TGCGCCAGCAGCGGGGATGGGAGATCAACTAATGAAAAACTGTTTTTT.